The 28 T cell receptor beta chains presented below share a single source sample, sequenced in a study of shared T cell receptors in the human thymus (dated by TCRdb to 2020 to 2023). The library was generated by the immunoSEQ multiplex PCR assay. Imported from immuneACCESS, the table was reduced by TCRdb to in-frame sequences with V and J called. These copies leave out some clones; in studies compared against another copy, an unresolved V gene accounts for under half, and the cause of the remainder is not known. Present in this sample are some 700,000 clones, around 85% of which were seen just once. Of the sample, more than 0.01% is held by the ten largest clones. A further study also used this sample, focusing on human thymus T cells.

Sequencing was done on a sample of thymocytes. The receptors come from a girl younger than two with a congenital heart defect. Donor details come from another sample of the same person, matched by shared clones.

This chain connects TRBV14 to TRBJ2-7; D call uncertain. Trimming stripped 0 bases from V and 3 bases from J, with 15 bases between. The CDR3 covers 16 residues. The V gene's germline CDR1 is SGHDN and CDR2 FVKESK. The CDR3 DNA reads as TGTGCCAGCAGCCAAGATTACCGCTCGGTCTACTACGAGCAGTACTTC. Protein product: CASSQDYRSVYYEQYF.

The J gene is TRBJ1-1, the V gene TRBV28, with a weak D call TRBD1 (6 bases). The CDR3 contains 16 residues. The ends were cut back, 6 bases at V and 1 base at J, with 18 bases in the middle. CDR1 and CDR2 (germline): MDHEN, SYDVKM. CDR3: CASRNYRGGPNTEAFF. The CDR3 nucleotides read TGTGCCAGCAGGAATTATCGGGGGGGCCCGAACACTGAAGCTTTCTTT.

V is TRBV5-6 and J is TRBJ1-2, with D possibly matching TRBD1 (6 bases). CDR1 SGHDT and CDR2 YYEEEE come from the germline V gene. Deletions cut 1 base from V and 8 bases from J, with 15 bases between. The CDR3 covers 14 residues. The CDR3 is CASSLPPGEEGYTF. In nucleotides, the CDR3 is TGTGCCAGCAGCTTGCCTCCAGGGGAAGAGGGCTACACCTTC.

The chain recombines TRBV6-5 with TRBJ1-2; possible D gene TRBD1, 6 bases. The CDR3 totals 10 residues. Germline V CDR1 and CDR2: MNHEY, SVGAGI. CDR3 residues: CVNRVDGYTF. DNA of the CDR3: TGTGTTAACAGGGTTGATGGCTACACCTTC.

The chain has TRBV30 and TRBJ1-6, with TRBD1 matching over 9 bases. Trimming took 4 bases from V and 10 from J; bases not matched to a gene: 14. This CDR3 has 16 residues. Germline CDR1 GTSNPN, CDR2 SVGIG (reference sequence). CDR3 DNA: TGTGCCTGGAACCCCAACCGGGACAGGGAACAGTCACCCCTCCACTTT. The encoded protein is CAWNPNRDREQSPLHF.

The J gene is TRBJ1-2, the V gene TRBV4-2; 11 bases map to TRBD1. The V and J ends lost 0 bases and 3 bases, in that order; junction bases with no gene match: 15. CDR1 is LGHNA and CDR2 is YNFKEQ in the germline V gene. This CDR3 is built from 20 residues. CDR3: CASSQDGLGQGAWGDYGYTF. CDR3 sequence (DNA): TGTGCCAGCAGCCAAGACGGTCTCGGACAGGGGGCGTGGGGTGACTATGGCTACACCTTC.

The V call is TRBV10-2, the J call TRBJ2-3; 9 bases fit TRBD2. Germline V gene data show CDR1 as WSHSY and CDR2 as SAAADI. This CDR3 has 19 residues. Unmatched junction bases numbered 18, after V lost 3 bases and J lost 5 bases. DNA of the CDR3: TGCGCCAGCAGTGATGAGGGTCCTAGGGGGCGGGGGGGCCTAGATACGCAGTATTTT. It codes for CASSDEGPRGRGGLDTQYF.

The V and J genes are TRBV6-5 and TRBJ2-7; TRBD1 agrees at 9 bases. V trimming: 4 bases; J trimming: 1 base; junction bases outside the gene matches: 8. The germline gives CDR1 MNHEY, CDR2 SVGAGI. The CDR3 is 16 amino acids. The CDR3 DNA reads TGTGCCAGCAGTTTATTTCGGGACAGGGTGTCCTACGAGCAGTACTTC. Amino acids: CASSLFRDRVSYEQYF.

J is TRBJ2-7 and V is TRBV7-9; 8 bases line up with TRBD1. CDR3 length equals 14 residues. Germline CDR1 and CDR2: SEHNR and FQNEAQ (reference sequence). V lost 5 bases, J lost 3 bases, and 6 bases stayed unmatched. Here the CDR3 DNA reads TGTGCCAGCAGCGTGGGACAGGAGGTCTACGAGCAGTACTTC. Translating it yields CASSVGQEVYEQYF.

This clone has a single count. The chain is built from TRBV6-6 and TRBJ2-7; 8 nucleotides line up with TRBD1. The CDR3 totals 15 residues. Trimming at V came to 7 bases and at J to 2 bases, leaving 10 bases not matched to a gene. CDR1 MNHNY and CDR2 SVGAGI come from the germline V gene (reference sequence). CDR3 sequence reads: CASNDPDRAPYEQYF. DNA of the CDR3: TGTGCCAGCAACGACCCGGACAGGGCTCCCTACGAGCAGTACTTC.

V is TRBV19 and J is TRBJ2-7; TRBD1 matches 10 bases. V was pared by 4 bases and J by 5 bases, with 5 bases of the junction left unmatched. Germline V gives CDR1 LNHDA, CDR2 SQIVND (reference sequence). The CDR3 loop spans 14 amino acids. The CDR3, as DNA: TGTGCCAGTAGTACAGGGACAGGGGACCACGAGCAGTACTTC. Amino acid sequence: CASSTGTGDHEQYF.

The CDR3 coding sequence is TGTGCCTGGAGTAAGACAGTGGATCGCACCGGGGAGCTGTTTTTT. The encoded protein is CAWSKTVDRTGELFF. The chain has TRBV30 and TRBJ2-2; the D gene is possibly TRBD1 (5 bases). Germline values: CDR1 GTSNPN, CDR2 SVGIG (reference sequence). Between the trimmed V and J ends, which lost 2 bases and 4 bases, there was a span of 14 bases. The CDR3 spans 15 residues.

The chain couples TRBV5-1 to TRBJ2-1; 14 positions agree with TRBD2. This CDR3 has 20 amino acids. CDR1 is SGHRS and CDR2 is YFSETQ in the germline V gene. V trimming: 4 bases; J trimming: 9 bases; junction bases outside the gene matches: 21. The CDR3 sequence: CASSPRWTSGGTGSSTEQFF. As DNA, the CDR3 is TGCGCCAGCAGCCCAAGGTGGACTAGCGGGGGGACCGGATCATCTACTGAGCAGTTCTTC.

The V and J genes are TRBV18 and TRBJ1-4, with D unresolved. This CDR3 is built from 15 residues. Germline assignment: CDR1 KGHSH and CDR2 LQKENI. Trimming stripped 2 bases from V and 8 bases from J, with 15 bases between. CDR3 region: CASSPVPNCEEKLFF. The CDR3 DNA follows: TGTGCCAGCTCACCAGTTCCAAACTGCGAAGAAAAACTGTTTTTT.

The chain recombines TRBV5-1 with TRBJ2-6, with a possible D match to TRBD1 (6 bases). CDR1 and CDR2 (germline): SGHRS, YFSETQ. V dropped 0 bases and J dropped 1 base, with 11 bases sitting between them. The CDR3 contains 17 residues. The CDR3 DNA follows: TGCGCCAGCAGCTTGGAGACGAGGGGGTCTGGGGCCAACGTCCTGACTTTC. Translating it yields CASSLETRGSGANVLTF.

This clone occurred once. CDR3 nucleotide sequence: TGCAGCGTTGGGACAATTGATGGGGTGGGGAACACTGAAGCTTTCTTT. Residues: CSVGTIDGVGNTEAFF. The chain joins TRBV29-1 to TRBJ1-1; D is perhaps TRBD1 (5 bases). Germline V gene lookup returns CDR1 SQVTM and CDR2 ANQGSEA. This CDR3 is built from 16 residues. Deletions cut 4 bases from V and 1 base from J, with 19 bases between. Based on the CDR3 plus reference TRBV29-1 and TRBJ1-1, the full variable domain is SAVISQKPSRDICQRGTSLTIQCQVDSQVTMMFWYRQQPGQSLTLIATANQGSEATYESGFVIDKFPISRPNLTFSTLTVSNMSPEDSSIYLCSVGTIDGVGNTEAFFGQGTRLTVV.

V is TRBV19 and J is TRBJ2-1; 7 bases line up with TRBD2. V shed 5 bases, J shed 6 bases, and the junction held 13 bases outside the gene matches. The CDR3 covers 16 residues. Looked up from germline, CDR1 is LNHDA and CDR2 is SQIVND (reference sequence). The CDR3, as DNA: TGTGCCAGTAGTCTTAGGGAGAGCGGGGCCGGCAATGAGCAGTTCTTC. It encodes CASSLRESGAGNEQFF.

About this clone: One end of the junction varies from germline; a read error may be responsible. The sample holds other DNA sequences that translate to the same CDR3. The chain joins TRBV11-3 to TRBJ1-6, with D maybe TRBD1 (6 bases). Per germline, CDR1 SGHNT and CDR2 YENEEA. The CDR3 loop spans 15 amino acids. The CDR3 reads CASSARGTPNSPLHF. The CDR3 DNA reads TGTGCCAGCAGCGCCCGTGGGACACCCAATTCCCCCCTCCACTTT.

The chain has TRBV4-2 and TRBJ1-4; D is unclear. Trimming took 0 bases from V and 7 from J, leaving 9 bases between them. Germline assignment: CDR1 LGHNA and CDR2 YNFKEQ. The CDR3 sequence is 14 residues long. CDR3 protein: CASSQDVFLEKLFF. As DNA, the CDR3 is TGTGCCAGCAGCCAAGACGTTTTCCTTGAAAAACTGTTTTTT.

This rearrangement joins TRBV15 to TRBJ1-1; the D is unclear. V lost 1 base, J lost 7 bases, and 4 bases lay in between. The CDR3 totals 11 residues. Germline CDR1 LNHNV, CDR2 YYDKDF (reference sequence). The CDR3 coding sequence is TGTGCCACCAGCAGAGCTCTTGAAGCTTTCTTT. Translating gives CATSRALEAFF.

The CDR3 DNA is TGTGCCAGCAGCCCACCTCTATCCGGGGAGAACATCCACGAGCAGTACTTC. Translated, it gives CASSPPLSGENIHEQYF. The chain combines TRBV7-9 with TRBJ2-7, with D perhaps matching TRBD2 (5 bases). CDR1 and CDR2 (germline): SEHNR, FQNEAQ (reference sequence). The CDR3 sequence is 17 residues long. The ends were cut back, 5 bases at V and 5 bases at J, with 25 bases in the middle.

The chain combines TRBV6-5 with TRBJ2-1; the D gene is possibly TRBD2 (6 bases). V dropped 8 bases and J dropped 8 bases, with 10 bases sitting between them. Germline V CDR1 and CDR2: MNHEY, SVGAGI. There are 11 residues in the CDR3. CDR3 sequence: CASGTVYEQFF. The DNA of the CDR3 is TGTGCCAGCGGGACTGTGTATGAGCAGTTCTTC.

CDR3 region: CASSASGAGLNQPQHF. CDR3 sequence (DNA): TGTGCCAGCAGTGCGTCTGGAGCTGGTCTCAATCAGCCCCAGCATTTT. V and J are TRBV6-1 and TRBJ1-5; D not resolved. Germline CDR1 is MNHNS and CDR2 is SASEGT. Between the trimmed V and J ends, which lost 4 bases and 3 bases, there was a span of 16 bases. This CDR3 spans 16 amino acids.

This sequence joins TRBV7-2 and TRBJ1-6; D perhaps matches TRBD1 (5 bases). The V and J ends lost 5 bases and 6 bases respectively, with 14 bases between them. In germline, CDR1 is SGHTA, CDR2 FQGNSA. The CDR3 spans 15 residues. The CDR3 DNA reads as TGTGCCAGCAGCCCATGGGGCGGGGGTAATTCACCCCTCCACTTT. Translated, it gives CASSPWGGGNSPLHF.

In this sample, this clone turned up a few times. CDR3 in amino acids: CSVETITRTDTQYF. The CDR3 DNA sequence: TGCAGCGTTGAAACAATAACCAGAACAGATACGCAGTATTTT. The J gene is TRBJ2-3, the V gene TRBV29-1; D call uncertain. V was trimmed by 2 bases and J by 3 bases, leaving 12 bases between them. Germline values: CDR1 SQVTM, CDR2 ANQGSEA. The CDR3 runs to 14 residues.

CDR3 bases: TGTGCCAGCAGACTGGGGCGCATGAACACTGAAGCTTTCTTT. Amino acid sequence: CASRLGRMNTEAFF. V gene TRBV6-6 combines with J gene TRBJ1-1; the D gene is possibly TRBD1 (5 bases). Trimming removed 6 bases at V and 0 bases at J, with 11 bases between. The length of the CDR3 is 14 residues. Germline CDR1 is MNHNY and CDR2 is SVGAGI (reference sequence).

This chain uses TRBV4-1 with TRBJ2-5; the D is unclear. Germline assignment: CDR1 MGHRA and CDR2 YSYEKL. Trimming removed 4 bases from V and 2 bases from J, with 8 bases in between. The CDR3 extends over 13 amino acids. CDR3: CASSLGFQETQYF. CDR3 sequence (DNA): TGCGCCAGCAGCCTGGGCTTTCAAGAGACCCAGTACTTC.

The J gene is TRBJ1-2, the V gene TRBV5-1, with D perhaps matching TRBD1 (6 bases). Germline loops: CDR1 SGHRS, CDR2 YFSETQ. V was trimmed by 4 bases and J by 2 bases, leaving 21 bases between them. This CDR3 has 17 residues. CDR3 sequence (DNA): TGCGCCAGCAGCAAACTGGGGGGGGCGAGACAGAACTATGGCTACACCTTC. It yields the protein CASSKLGGARQNYGYTF.